A selection of T cell receptor beta chains follows, all from one sample in a study of CD8+ T cells in alopecia areata. Libraries were prepared by immunoSEQ multiplex PCR; TCRdb keeps only in-frame clonotypes and omits some of them. The sample records fewer than 250,000 clones, just under 65% being singletons. Material: CD4+ T cells sorted from blood, obtained around week 49, from a patient treated with tofacitinib. These receptors all stem from a human donor with alopecia areata. CDR3s include the opening cysteine and the closing phenylalanine or tryptophan. D genes are given only for firm matches. Size values are once, few and many counts, or a class for expanded clones, and some rows have none.

d_gene: -; abundance: -; j_gene: TRBJ1-1; v_gene: TRBV2; CDR3nt: TGTGCCAGCACCTTAGGGGTCACGGAAGCTTTCTTT; CDR3aa: CASTLGVTEAFF
d_gene: TRBD1; abundance: -; j_gene: TRBJ1-6; v_gene: TRBV30; CDR3nt: TGTGCCTGGGGGATTCCATCCGGGACAGGAAATTCACCCCTCCACTTT; CDR3aa: CAWGIPSGTGNSPLHF
d_gene: TRBD2; abundance: -; j_gene: TRBJ2-7; v_gene: TRBV5-1; CDR3nt: TGCGCCAGCACAGAGTTAACTAGCGGATCCTACGAGCAGTACTTC; CDR3aa: CASTELTSGSYEQYF
d_gene: -; abundance: -; j_gene: TRBJ2-5; v_gene: TRBV7-7; CDR3nt: TGTGCCAGCAGCTTATCCCCCACGATTCTGGAGACCCAGTACTTC; CDR3aa: CASSLSPTILETQYF
d_gene: TRBD1; abundance: -; j_gene: TRBJ1-2; v_gene: TRBV30; CDR3nt: TGTGCCTGGAGAACCGGGACAGGGAGTTCCTACTATGGCTACACCTTC; CDR3aa: CAWRTGTGSSYYGYTF
d_gene: -; abundance: few; j_gene: TRBJ2-5; v_gene: TRBV7-2; CDR3nt: TGTGCCAGCAGCTTAGGAGGGCAGACTCAAGAGACCCAGTACTTC; CDR3aa: CASSLGGQTQETQYF
d_gene: -; abundance: -; j_gene: TRBJ2-2; v_gene: TRBV12-5; CDR3nt: TGTGCTAGTGGTTCCGGACAGAGGAACACCGGGGAGCTGTTTTTT; CDR3aa: CASGSGQRNTGELFF
d_gene: -; abundance: few; j_gene: TRBJ1-2; v_gene: TRBV15; CDR3nt: TGTGCCACCAGCAGAGATACGCGGAGTGGCTACACCTTC; CDR3aa: CATSRDTRSGYTF
d_gene: -; abundance: few; j_gene: TRBJ1-2; v_gene: TRBV29-1; CDR3nt: TGCAGCGTTGTGAATGGCCAGAACTATGGCTACACCTTC; CDR3aa: CSVVNGQNYGYTF
d_gene: -; abundance: -; j_gene: TRBJ2-3; v_gene: TRBV6-1; CDR3nt: TGTGCCAGCAACCCGTCCTTCACAGATACGCAGTATTTT; CDR3aa: CASNPSFTDTQYF
d_gene: -; abundance: -; j_gene: TRBJ2-6; v_gene: TRBV14; CDR3nt: TGTGCCAGCAGCCTTCAGATCAACTCTGGGGCCAACGTCCTGACTTTC; CDR3aa: CASSLQINSGANVLTF
d_gene: -; abundance: -; j_gene: TRBJ1-1; v_gene: TRBV4-3; CDR3nt: TGCGCCAGCAGCCAAGACCATCCGAACACTGAAGCTTTCTTT; CDR3aa: CASSQDHPNTEAFF
d_gene: -; abundance: -; j_gene: TRBJ1-4; v_gene: TRBV4-1; CDR3nt: TGCGCCAGCAGCCAAGTATCCGGGGGAAAACTGTTTTTT; CDR3aa: CASSQVSGGKLFF
d_gene: TRBD2; abundance: few; j_gene: TRBJ2-5; v_gene: TRBV29-1; CDR3nt: TGCAGCGCTAGTCCTAGCGGGTTGGAGACCCAGTACTTC; CDR3aa: CSASPSGLETQYF
d_gene: -; abundance: -; j_gene: TRBJ2-5; v_gene: TRBV29-1; CDR3nt: TGCAGCGTTGAAGCCCTCAGAGAGACCCAGTACTTC; CDR3aa: CSVEALRETQYF
d_gene: TRBD2; abundance: -; j_gene: TRBJ2-1; v_gene: TRBV5-1; CDR3nt: TGCGCCAGCAGCTTGGGGCTAGCGGGGCCCTACAATGAGCAGTTCTTC; CDR3aa: CASSLGLAGPYNEQFF